Below, 20 T cell receptor beta chains from the same sample are listed, as sequenced in a study of T cell changes during pregnancy in multiple sclerosis. Using immunoSEQ multiplex PCR, the repertoire was profiled, and TCRdb retains in-frame clones only, with some absent. The table lists roughly 47,000 clones, around 89% of them singletons. Sequenced material: CD8+ T cells from peripheral blood mononuclear cells, taken in the second trimester of pregnancy. These receptors originate from a female donor with multiple sclerosis, enrolled in a pregnancy study.

The V gene is TRBV5-1, the J gene TRBJ2-1, with 10 bases fitting TRBD1. The ends lost 7 bases at V and 4 bases at J; junction bases unmatched: 8. The CDR3 totals 15 residues. Germline-derived CDR1 and CDR2 are SGHRS and YFSETQ. The CDR3, as DNA: TGCGCCAGCCAAATGACAGGGGGCTTATACAATGAGCAGTTCTTC. Its translation is CASQMTGGLYNEQFF.

V and J are TRBV4-1 and TRBJ2-5, with TRBD2 matching over 8 bases. This CDR3 contains 16 residues. The J segment lost 5 bases and the V segment lost 0 bases, leaving 8 bases of the junction unmatched. Germline CDR1 and CDR2: MGHRA and YSYEKL. CDR3 sequence: CASSQDTPTSGETQYF. CDR3 DNA: TGCGCCAGCAGCCAAGATACCCCAACTAGCGGCGAGACCCAGTACTTC.

This chain joins TRBV29-1 and TRBJ1-2; 7 nucleotides align to TRBD1. CDR1 and CDR2 (germline): SQVTM, ANQGSEA. Trimming cost V 1 base and J 0 bases; bases outside gene matches: 5. The CDR3 is 15 amino acids. The CDR3 spells CSVEGTGAANYGYTF. The CDR3 nucleotides read TGCAGCGTTGAAGGAACAGGGGCTGCTAACTATGGCTACACCTTC.

The chain recombines TRBV9 with TRBJ2-3; 8 bases agree with TRBD2. V was clipped by 4 bases and J by 5 bases; unmatched bases: 9. The germline CDR1 and CDR2 sequences are SGDLS and YYNGEE. The CDR3 extends over 15 amino acids. CDR3 in DNA: TGTGCCAGCAGCCCGGGGGGGGCGGGGGAAGATACGCAGTATTTT. This sequence encodes CASSPGGAGEDTQYF.

This clone came up once. This sequence joins TRBV27 and TRBJ2-3; possible D gene TRBD1, 6 bases. Germline loops: CDR1 MNHEY, CDR2 SMNVEV (reference sequence). Deletions cut 4 bases from V and 2 bases from J, with 7 bases between. The CDR3 has 13 amino acids. The CDR3 loop is CASSWTDTDTQYF. For the CDR3, the DNA is TGTGCCAGCAGTTGGACAGACACAGATACGCAGTATTTT.

The chain is built from TRBV9 and TRBJ2-3; 12 bases match TRBD2. CDR3 size: 18 residues. The germline V gene has CDR1 SGDLS and CDR2 YYNGEE. The V segment lost 4 bases and the J segment 1 base; nucleotides outside the gene matches: 10. The DNA of the CDR3 is TGTGCCAGCAGCCGACCGCTAGCGGGGGGGCTGGGCACAGATACGCAGTATTTT. Its translation is CASSRPLAGGLGTDTQYF.

J is TRBJ2-3 and V is TRBV2, with 12 bases lining up with TRBD1. Germline V gene sequence: CDR1 SNHLY, CDR2 FYNNEI. V gave up 6 bases and J gave up 6 bases; unmatched junction bases: 7. The CDR3 has 15 residues. The DNA for the CDR3 is TGTGCCAGCAGGGCCGGGACAGGGGGCGTGGATACGCAGTATTTT. Translation gives CASRAGTGGVDTQYF.

The chain recombines TRBV5-3 with TRBJ2-3, with 7 bases that match TRBD2. TRBV5-3 is an ORF for which the function is uncertain. V shed 1 base and J 5 bases; nucleotides not matched to a gene: 10. The CDR3 covers 16 residues. CDR3 sequence (DNA): TGTGCCAGAAGCTTGTCCCCCCGACTAGCAATAGATACGCAGTATTTT. Translated: CARSLSPRLAIDTQYF.

The chain recombines TRBV18 with TRBJ2-5, with D perhaps TRBD1 (6 bases). CDR1 is KGHSH, CDR2 LQKENI, per germline. The CDR3 consists of 14 residues. V dropped 5 bases and J dropped 4 bases, with 14 bases sitting between them. The CDR3 region is CASSKDSLRETQYF. The CDR3 DNA sequence: TGTGCCAGCTCAAAGGACAGTCTACGAGAGACCCAGTACTTC.

V and J are TRBV15 and TRBJ2-1; D possibly corresponds to TRBD1 (6 bases). This CDR3 is built from 16 residues. Germline loops: CDR1 LNHNV, CDR2 YYDKDF (reference sequence). Trimming removed 1 base at V and 4 bases at J, with 14 bases between. The CDR3 DNA follows: TGTGCCACCAGCAGAGGCAGGGGCCTCGAATACAATGAGCAGTTCTTC. Translating it yields CATSRGRGLEYNEQFF. Supplemented by reference TRBV15 and TRBJ2-1, the full variable domain reads DAMVIQNPRYQVTQFGKPVTLSCSQTLNHNVMYWYQQKSSQAPKLLFHYYDKDFNNEADTPDNFQSRRPNTSFCFLDIRSPGLGDTAMYLCATSRGRGLEYNEQFFGPGTRLTVL.

The chain combines TRBV6-5 with TRBJ2-1, with TRBD2 identical over 10 bases. The J segment lost 7 bases and the V segment lost 8 bases, leaving 5 bases of the junction unmatched. The CDR3 runs to 13 residues. Germline V gene lookup returns CDR1 MNHEY and CDR2 SVGAGI. CDR3 nucleotides: TGTGCCAGCGCTCCTAGCGGGGGAAATGAGCAGTTCTTC. Amino acids: CASAPSGGNEQFF.

V and J are TRBV10-3 and TRBJ1-2; a weak D match, TRBD1 (5 bases). This CDR3 contains 17 residues. Germline V gene data show CDR1 as ENHRY and CDR2 as SYGVKD. Trimming cost V 6 bases and J 4 bases, with 24 bases left between them. The CDR3 is CAISLSGPQPHGYGYTF. CDR3 DNA: TGTGCCATCAGCCTCTCAGGGCCCCAACCCCATGGCTATGGCTACACCTTC.

V gene TRBV9 combines with J gene TRBJ2-7; TRBD2 agrees at 13 bases. The V gene end was trimmed by 4 bases and the J gene end by 5 bases; junction bases not matched to a gene: 6. The CDR3 runs to 15 residues. CDR1 is SGDLS and CDR2 is YYNGEE in the germline V gene. The CDR3 loop is CASSPRGTSGDEQYF. For the CDR3, the DNA is TGTGCCAGCAGCCCACGTGGGACTAGCGGGGACGAGCAGTACTTC.

The rearrangement joins TRBV11-2 to TRBJ1-6; the D is unclear. CDR1 and CDR2 (germline): SGHAT, FQNNGV. This CDR3 comprises 13 residues. Trimming left V 5 bases short and J 10 bases short, with 12 bases between. CDR3 coding DNA: TGTGCCAGCAGCCCCATCAGTGGCTCACCCCTCCACTTT. As protein: CASSPISGSPLHF.

The count of this clone is one. The CDR3 DNA sequence: TGTGCCATCAGCCCCCTGACCGGGACAGCCTACAATGAGCAGTTCTTC. It yields the protein CAISPLTGTAYNEQFF. J is TRBJ2-1 and V is TRBV10-3, with TRBD1 identical over 7 bases. V lost 6 bases to trimming and J lost 2 bases; unmatched junction nucleotides: 10. CDR3 length: 16 amino acids. Germline V CDR1 and CDR2: ENHRY, SYGVKD.

The chain carries TRBV6-6 and TRBJ1-4; D is possibly TRBD1 (6 bases). Trimming shortened V by 2 bases and J by 5 bases, and 15 bases separated the two germline ends. CDR1 is MNHNY, CDR2 SVGAGI, per germline (reference sequence). The CDR3 is 16 amino acids. The CDR3 DNA sequence: TGTGCCAGCAGTTACGTCAGGACAGCGGACAATGAAAAACTGTTTTTT. It specifies CASSYVRTADNEKLFF.

The chain joins TRBV5-1 to TRBJ1-2, with D perhaps matching TRBD1 (5 bases). Deletions cut 3 bases from V and 8 bases from J, with 23 bases between. This CDR3 contains 16 residues. Germline assignment: CDR1 SGHRS and CDR2 YFSETQ. This CDR3 reads CASSSWGRDPRTGYTF. CDR3 nucleotides: TGCGCCAGCAGCTCCTGGGGGAGGGACCCCCGCACAGGCTACACCTTC.

V usage is TRBV29-1 and J usage is TRBJ1-4; D not certain. The germline V gene encodes CDR1 SQVTM and CDR2 ANQGSEA. This CDR3 is 14 amino acids long. The V and J ends lost 4 bases and 0 bases respectively, with 9 bases between them. The DNA for the CDR3 is TGCAGCGTTGTAGGTCAGGCAACTAATGAAAAACTGTTTTTT. Translation gives CSVVGQATNEKLFF.

The CDR3: CASSLTGGNQPQHF. The CDR3 nucleotides read TGTGCCAGCAGTTTGACAGGGGGCAATCAGCCCCAGCATTTT. The V gene is TRBV28, the J gene TRBJ1-5, with 8 nucleotides matching TRBD1. Unmatched junction bases numbered 0, after V lost 3 bases and J lost 2 bases. In germline, CDR1 is MDHEN, CDR2 SYDVKM. This CDR3 is built from 14 residues.

This clone was found once. The chain recombines TRBV5-1 with TRBJ1-4, with D possibly matching TRBD1 (6 bases). This CDR3 comprises 16 residues. Trimming cost V 4 bases and J 4 bases, with 17 bases left between them. Germline V lookup: CDR1 SGHRS, CDR2 YFSETQ. The CDR3 DNA sequence: TGCGCCAGCAGCCCGGTGGGGGCACAGATTAATGAAAAACTGTTTTTT. Protein: CASSPVGAQINEKLFF.